These T cell receptor beta chains were read from a single sample in a study of identical twins. A single record per CDR3 protein comes from TCRdb applying MiXCR to the 5' RACE reads. Here the sample spans about 690,000 distinct CDR3 sequences, approximately 21% being singletons. The same data also contributed to another study, on T cells expressing NK-cell markers.

The specimen sequenced was PBMCs. Receptors were obtained from a woman aged 18-30 years in good health. The CDR3 runs from the conserved cysteine through the conserved F or W. The D gene is left open where the match is weak. The size of a clone is reported for some rows only, either as once, few or many, or as a class for expanded clones.

D gene: NA
V gene: TRBV6-5
J gene: TRBJ1-6
clone size: few
CDR3 protein: CASSYSGGERSPLHF
CDR3 DNA: TGTGCCAGCAGTTACTCAGGTGGGGAACGTTCACCCCTCCACTTT

D gene: TRBD2
V gene: TRBV12-3/TRBV12-4
J gene: TRBJ2-7
clone size: few
CDR3 protein: CASTNRDYIYEQYF
CDR3 DNA: TGTGCCAGCACTAACCGGGACTATATTTACGAGCAGTACTTC

D gene: NA
V gene: TRBV20-1
J gene: TRBJ1-4
clone size: few
CDR3 protein: CSARVRIQGEKRFF
CDR3 DNA: TGCAGTGCTAGAGTCCGGATCCAGGGTGAAAAACGGTTTTTT

D gene: TRBD2
V gene: TRBV20-1
J gene: TRBJ2-5
clone size: few
CDR3 protein: CSALQTGLAEETQYF
CDR3 DNA: TGCAGTGCCCTTCAAACGGGACTAGCGGAAGAGACCCAGTACTTC

D gene: TRBD1
V gene: TRBV20-1
J gene: TRBJ2-7
clone size: NA
CDR3 protein: CSIKPGQGNEQYF
CDR3 DNA: TGCAGTATAAAACCGGGACAGGGTAACGAGCAGTACTTC

D gene: TRBD2
V gene: TRBV20-1
J gene: TRBJ2-7
clone size: NA
CDR3 protein: CSAPKRGEQYF
CDR3 DNA: TGCAGTGCTCCGAAGCGGGGCGAGCAGTACTTC

D gene: NA
V gene: TRBV5-1
J gene: TRBJ2-2
clone size: NA
CDR3 protein: CASTAGTPNTGELFF
CDR3 DNA: TGCGCCAGCACCGCCGGGACACCGAACACCGGGGAGCTGTTTTTT

D gene: NA
V gene: TRBV27
J gene: TRBJ2-2
clone size: few
CDR3 protein: CASTPFGTTHGTGELFF
CDR3 DNA: TGTGCCAGCACCCCGTTCGGGACAACCCACGGCACCGGGGAGCTGTTTTTT

D gene: TRBD1
V gene: TRBV11-3
J gene: TRBJ2-5
clone size: NA
CDR3 protein: CASSIGQEETQYF
CDR3 DNA: TGTGCCAGCAGCATCGGACAGGAAGAGACCCAGTACTTC

D gene: NA
V gene: TRBV12-3/TRBV12-4
J gene: TRBJ1-2
clone size: many
CDR3 protein: CASSYLQGRPYGYTF
CDR3 DNA: TGTGCCAGCAGCTACTTACAGGGTCGACCGTATGGCTACACCTTC

D gene: TRBD2
V gene: TRBV30
J gene: TRBJ2-5
clone size: few
CDR3 protein: CAWTGTSGSRKTQYF
CDR3 DNA: TGTGCCTGGACCGGGACTAGCGGGAGTAGGAAGACCCAGTACTTC

D gene: TRBD1
V gene: TRBV27
J gene: TRBJ2-7
clone size: few
CDR3 protein: CASWTGGNEQYF
CDR3 DNA: TGTGCCTCCTGGACAGGGGGTAACGAGCAGTACTTC

D gene: NA
V gene: TRBV20-1
J gene: TRBJ2-3
clone size: NA
CDR3 protein: CSAREVPFTDTQYF
CDR3 DNA: TGCAGTGCTAGAGAGGTTCCCTTTACAGATACGCAGTATTTT

D gene: NA
V gene: TRBV20-1
J gene: TRBJ2-7
clone size: NA
CDR3 protein: CSASPRTNPYEQYF
CDR3 DNA: TGCAGTGCTAGCCCTAGGACTAACCCCTACGAGCAGTACTTC

D gene: NA
V gene: TRBV13
J gene: TRBJ2-5
clone size: many
CDR3 protein: CASSLGGQRPQETQYF
CDR3 DNA: TGTGCCAGCAGCTTAGGCGGGCAGCGGCCTCAAGAGACCCAGTACTTC

D gene: NA
V gene: TRBV20-1
J gene: TRBJ1-5
clone size: NA
CDR3 protein: CSARDQARTEPQHF
CDR3 DNA: TGCAGTGCTAGAGATCAGGCTCGGACGGAGCCCCAGCATTTT

D gene: NA
V gene: TRBV7-2
J gene: TRBJ2-5
clone size: few
CDR3 protein: CASSLRQISKTQYF
CDR3 DNA: TGTGCCAGCAGCCTGCGACAGATCTCGAAGACCCAGTACTTC

D gene: TRBD2
V gene: TRBV6-2/TRBV6-3
J gene: TRBJ2-1
clone size: NA
CDR3 protein: CASSYSASGILDEQFF
CDR3 DNA: TGTGCCAGCAGTTACTCGGCTAGCGGGATACTGGATGAGCAGTTCTTC

D gene: NA
V gene: TRBV30
J gene: TRBJ1-3
clone size: NA
CDR3 protein: CAWDTGNLSGNTIYF
CDR3 DNA: TGTGCCTGGGACACAGGGAATCTATCTGGAAACACCATATATTTT

D gene: NA
V gene: TRBV19
J gene: TRBJ2-7
clone size: many
CDR3 protein: CASSTGRDEQYF
CDR3 DNA: TGTGCCAGTAGTACCGGACGGGACGAGCAGTACTTC

D gene: NA
V gene: TRBV12-3/TRBV12-4
J gene: TRBJ2-7
clone size: NA
CDR3 protein: CASSLMAGREQYF
CDR3 DNA: TGTGCCAGCAGTTTAATGGCAGGGCGAGAGCAGTACTTC

D gene: NA
V gene: TRBV3-1
J gene: TRBJ2-7
clone size: NA
CDR3 protein: CASSQAVSSYEQYF
CDR3 DNA: TGTGCCAGCAGCCAGGCGGTTTCTTCCTACGAGCAGTACTTC

D gene: NA
V gene: TRBV18
J gene: TRBJ2-7
clone size: NA
CDR3 protein: CASSLREGSEQYF
CDR3 DNA: TGTGCCAGCTCCTTAAGGGAAGGGAGCGAGCAGTACTTC

D gene: TRBD2
V gene: TRBV4-3
J gene: TRBJ2-3
clone size: few
CDR3 protein: CASSHGTSGKTDTQYF
CDR3 DNA: TGCGCCAGCAGCCATGGGACTAGCGGAAAAACAGATACGCAGTATTTT

D gene: NA
V gene: TRBV29-1
J gene: TRBJ2-2
clone size: NA
CDR3 protein: CSVEVSYTGELFF
CDR3 DNA: TGCAGCGTTGAGGTTTCCTACACCGGGGAGCTGTTTTTT

D gene: NA
V gene: TRBV20-1
J gene: TRBJ1-2
clone size: many
CDR3 protein: CSAAGTANYGYTF
CDR3 DNA: TGCAGTGCTGCCGGGACGGCTAACTATGGCTACACCTTC

D gene: NA
V gene: TRBV30
J gene: TRBJ2-7
clone size: NA
CDR3 protein: CAWRAGTASYEQYF
CDR3 DNA: TGTGCCTGGAGAGCCGGGACGGCGTCCTACGAGCAGTACTTC

D gene: NA
V gene: TRBV12-3/TRBV12-4
J gene: TRBJ1-5
clone size: many
CDR3 protein: CASSPGYNQPQHF
CDR3 DNA: TGTGCCAGCAGCCCGGGGTACAATCAGCCCCAGCATTTT

D gene: NA
V gene: TRBV6-1
J gene: TRBJ1-4
clone size: NA
CDR3 protein: CASSQYGGRREKLFF
CDR3 DNA: TGTGCCAGCAGCCAATACGGGGGTAGGCGTGAAAAACTGTTTTTT

D gene: NA
V gene: TRBV15
J gene: TRBJ2-7
clone size: NA
CDR3 protein: CATSRAGAMAYEQYF
CDR3 DNA: TGTGCCACCAGCAGAGCCGGGGCAATGGCCTACGAGCAGTACTTC

D gene: NA
V gene: TRBV15
J gene: TRBJ2-7
clone size: NA
CDR3 protein: CATSRALESYEQYF
CDR3 DNA: TGTGCCACCAGCAGAGCATTAGAGTCCTACGAGCAGTACTTC